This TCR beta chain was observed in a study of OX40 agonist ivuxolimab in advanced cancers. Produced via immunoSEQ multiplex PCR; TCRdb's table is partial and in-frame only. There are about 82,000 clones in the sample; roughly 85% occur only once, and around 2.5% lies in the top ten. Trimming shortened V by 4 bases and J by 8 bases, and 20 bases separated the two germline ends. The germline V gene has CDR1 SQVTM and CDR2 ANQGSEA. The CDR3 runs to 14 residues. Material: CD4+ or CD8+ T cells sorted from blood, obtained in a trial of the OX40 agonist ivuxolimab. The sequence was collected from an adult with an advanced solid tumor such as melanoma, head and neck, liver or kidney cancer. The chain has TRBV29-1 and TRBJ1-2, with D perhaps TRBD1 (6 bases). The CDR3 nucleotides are TGCAGCGTTGTGTGGGGGGGCGAGGTCGGAGGCTACACCTTC. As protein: CSVVWGGEVGGYTF.